The 30 T cell receptor beta chains in this list originate from one sample, sequenced in a study of response to subunit inactivated influenza vaccine. TCRdb re-called the RT-PCR reads through MiXCR, storing one row per CDR3 protein. The sample lists fewer than 800,000 distinct CDR3 sequences, around 16% occurring once. The sample consisted of PBMCs from blood, taken less than 13 days after vaccination. The receptor set was obtained from a man between 50 and 59 years old who received an inactivated influenza vaccine.

The J gene is TRBJ2-1, the V gene TRBV12-3 or TRBV12-4; 7 bases map to TRBD1. Trimming took 5 bases from V and 9 from J; bases not matched to a gene: 10. This CDR3 contains 14 residues. In nucleotides, the CDR3 is TGTGCCAGCAGTAGACAGGGAACTCGACGTGAGCAGTTCTTC. This encodes CASSRQGTRREQFF.

This clonotype was found a few times. This chain links TRBV11-3 with TRBJ2-4; no reliable D call. V was trimmed by 5 bases and J by 4 bases, leaving 12 bases between them. Germline-derived CDR1 and CDR2 are SGHNT and YENEEA. The CDR3 covers 14 residues. The CDR3 spells CASSPGHGKNIQYF. The CDR3 DNA reads TGTGCCAGCAGCCCCGGTCATGGGAAAAACATTCAGTACTTC.

The V and J genes are TRBV7-2 and TRBJ2-1; no clear D gene. Germline loops: CDR1 SGHTA, CDR2 FQGNSA. V was clipped by 5 bases and J by 1 base, with 12 bases between them. The CDR3 is 15 amino acids. CDR3 in DNA: TGTGCCAGCAGCCCTGTCTTTCTTTCCTACAATGAGCAGTTCTTC. Protein product: CASSPVFLSYNEQFF.

The chain recombines TRBV7-7 with TRBJ2-7, with D maybe TRBD2 (6 bases). CDR1 and CDR2 (germline): SSHAT, FNYEAQ (reference sequence). The CDR3 covers 18 residues. V lost 5 bases and J lost 3, with 26 bases in between. In DNA, the CDR3 is TGTGCCAGCAGCCTCGGAGGGCCGACCCGCCGAGGTTACTACGAGCAGTACTTC. Translation: CASSLGGPTRRGYYEQYF.

The chain employs TRBV28 and TRBJ2-7, with 14 positions matching TRBD2. After removal of 10 bases from V and 6 bases from J, the junction contained 11 bases not matched to a gene. The CDR3 sequence is 15 residues long. CDR1 MDHEN and CDR2 SYDVKM come from the germline V gene. DNA for the CDR3: TGTGCCACCAAAGAAAGCGGACTAGCGGGAGGCGAGCAGTACTTC. Amino acids: CATKESGLAGGEQYF.

The chain carries TRBV7-2 and TRBJ2-7; D not certain. This CDR3 spans 12 amino acids. Germline V gene lookup returns CDR1 SGHTA and CDR2 FQGNSA. V was shortened by 2 bases and J by 6 bases, with 8 bases between the two germline ends. CDR3 DNA sequence: TGTGCCAGCAGCTTAACCAGTCGCGAGCAGTACTTC. As protein: CASSLTSREQYF.

V and J are TRBV6-2 or TRBV6-3 and TRBJ2-7; 11 nucleotides agree with TRBD1. The CDR3 covers 15 residues. J lost 4 bases, V lost 4 bases, and 6 bases had no gene match. Germline assignment: CDR1 MNHEY and CDR2 SVGEGT. The CDR3 region has the DNA TGTGCCAGCAGTTCCATCCGGGACAGGGGGTACGAGCAGTACTTC. Protein sequence: CASSSIRDRGYEQYF.

The table lists this clonotype with many counts. V usage is TRBV7-2 and J usage is TRBJ1-1; D gene unclear. The germline gives CDR1 SGHTA, CDR2 FQGNSA. With 5 bases removed from V and 1 base from J, the gap between germline ends came to 17 bases. The CDR3 sequence is 16 residues long. In nucleotides, the CDR3 is TGTGCCAGCAGCGACCCTCAGGTTCCCTCGAACACTGAAGCTTTCTTT. Its translation: CASSDPQVPSNTEAFF. The variable domain in full, completed from reference TRBV7-2 and TRBJ1-1, reads GAGVSQSPSNKVTEKGKDVELRCDPISGHTALYWYRQSLGQGLEFLIYFQGNSAPDKSGLPSDRFSAERTGGSVSTLTIQRTQQEDSAVYLCASSDPQVPSNTEAFFGQGTRLTVV.

This clonotype was seen only a few times. The chain is built from TRBV7-9 and TRBJ2-5; tentatively, D is TRBD2 (5 bases). Germline V gene sequence: CDR1 SEHNR, CDR2 FQNEAQ (reference sequence). CDR3 length: 15 amino acids. The V and J ends lost 0 bases and 5 bases respectively, with 13 bases between them. The CDR3 DNA reads as TGTGCCAGCAGCTTAGCGCTCTCGGGCGGGGAGACCCAGTACTTC. Protein product: CASSLALSGGETQYF.

V and J are TRBV4-1 and TRBJ2-1, with D hard to call. With 1 base removed from V and 5 bases from J, the gap between germline ends came to 15 bases. Germline loops: CDR1 MGHRA, CDR2 YSYEKL. The CDR3 contains 16 residues. In DNA, the CDR3 is TGCGCCAGCAGCCAAGTAGTTGCAAGCAACAACAATGAGCAGTTCTTC. This translates into CASSQVVASNNNEQFF.

This clonotype was seen more than once but under ten times. The rearrangement uses TRBV4-2 and TRBJ2-4; D is unclear. Per germline, CDR1 LGHNA and CDR2 YNFKEQ. The CDR3 has 14 residues. V dropped 2 bases and J dropped 4 bases, with 9 bases sitting between them. The CDR3 protein is CASSQSQEKNIQYF. The CDR3 bases are TGTGCCAGCAGCCAAAGTCAGGAGAAAAACATTCAGTACTTC.

The V gene is TRBV7-2, the J gene TRBJ2-1, with TRBD2 matching over 13 bases. The trim removed 1 base at V and 7 bases at J, leaving 4 bases unmatched. CDR1 and CDR2 from the germline V gene are SGHTA and FQGNSA. The CDR3 contains 16 residues. DNA for the CDR3: TGTGCCAGCAGCTTAGAGGGACTAGCGGGATTGAATGAGCAGTTCTTC. This sequence encodes CASSLEGLAGLNEQFF.

The chain employs TRBV5-1 and TRBJ1-3; the D gene is possibly TRBD1 (5 bases). With 3 bases removed from V and 8 bases from J, the gap between germline ends came to 15 bases. CDR1 and CDR2 from the germline V gene are SGHRS and YFSETQ. The CDR3 sequence is 14 residues long. The CDR3 nucleotides are TGCGCCAGCAGCTCGGGACCTAACGGAGACACCATATATTTT. Translating gives CASSSGPNGDTIYF.

This clonotype came up many times. The rearrangement uses TRBV12-3 or TRBV12-4 and TRBJ1-2, with TRBD1 identical over 10 bases. V was pared by 7 bases and J by 2 bases, with 7 bases of the junction left unmatched. This CDR3 spans 15 amino acids. CDR3 amino acids: CASTKGQGRNYGYTF. The CDR3 DNA reads TGTGCCAGCACCAAGGGACAGGGGAGAAACTATGGCTACACCTTC.

This clonotype was picked up a small number of times. The V call is TRBV6-5, the J call TRBJ2-5, with a weak D call TRBD1 (6 bases). This CDR3 contains 15 residues. V was cut by 0 bases and J by 5 bases, with 13 bases left in between. CDR1 and CDR2 (germline): MNHEY, SVGAGI. The CDR3, as DNA: TGTGCCAGCAGTTACTCGCAGGGGACGGGCGAGACCCAGTACTTC. Its translation: CASSYSQGTGETQYF.

The rearrangement uses TRBV19 and TRBJ2-1; either TRBD1 or TRBD2 may fit D (5 bases each). CDR3 length equals 12 residues. CDR1 and CDR2 (germline): LNHDA, SQIVND (reference sequence). V lost 4 bases to trimming and J lost 15 bases, with 16 bases between them. The CDR3 DNA sequence: TGTGCCAGTAGTACCCGGGACGGCGGGTGGTTCTTC. It is translated as CASSTRDGGWFF.

This clonotype was counted between two and nine times. For the CDR3, the DNA is TGTGCCAGCAGCTCCTACAGGGGGCAGCGGAATTCACCCCTCCACTTT. Its translation: CASSSYRGQRNSPLHF. This chain joins TRBV11-2 and TRBJ1-6, with 9 bases matching TRBD1. Germline V gene data show CDR1 as SGHAT and CDR2 as FQNNGV. This CDR3 is 16 amino acids long. Germline trimming cut 4 bases from V and 7 bases from J; bases unmatched to any gene: 8.

This rearrangement joins TRBV3-1 to TRBJ1-4; perhaps TRBD1 as D (5 bases). The ends were cut back, 5 bases at V and 5 bases at J, with 9 bases in the middle. There are 13 residues in the CDR3. Looked up from germline, CDR1 is LGHDT and CDR2 is YNNKEL (reference sequence). CDR3 coding DNA: TGTGCCAGCAGCGGCAGGGTGAATGAAAAACTGTTTTTT. Translating it yields CASSGRVNEKLFF.

The chain uses TRBV29-1 and TRBJ2-3, with 10 bases that match TRBD2. There are 15 residues in the CDR3. Germline V gene sequence: CDR1 SQVTM, CDR2 ANQGSEA. With V trimmed by 4 bases and J by 4 bases, 8 bases remained unmatched. The DNA of the CDR3 is TGCAGCGTTGGCCCGGGACTAGCGCTCGCAGATACGCAGTATTTT. This gives the protein CSVGPGLALADTQYF.

The gene calls are TRBV5-5 and TRBJ1-5; D perhaps matches TRBD1 (6 bases). The germline V gene has CDR1 SGHKS and CDR2 YYEKEE (reference sequence). The V end lost 3 bases, the J end lost 4 bases, and 14 bases lay between the germline ends. This CDR3 contains 15 residues. The CDR3 coding sequence is TGTGCCAGCAGCTGGGGTCAGGGGCCAAATCAGCCCCAGCATTTT. Amino acid sequence: CASSWGQGPNQPQHF. The full variable domain, rest sourced from reference TRBV5-5 and TRBJ1-5, is DAGVTQSPTHLIKTRGQQVTLRCSPISGHKSVSWYQQVLGQGPQFIFQYYEKEERGRGNFPDRFSARQFPNYSSELNVNALLLGDSALYLCASSWGQGPNQPQHFGDGTRLSIL.

This clonotype was detected only a few times. The rearrangement uses TRBV20-1 and TRBJ2-3, with D uncertain. V was trimmed by 4 bases and J by 6 bases, leaving 11 bases between them. This CDR3 has 12 residues. Germline CDR1 DFQATT, CDR2 SNEGSKA (reference sequence). Here the CDR3 reads CSATAQGDTQYF. The CDR3 DNA is TGCAGTGCTACCGCCCAAGGGGATACGCAGTATTTT.

This clonotype appeared a few times. The V and J genes are TRBV7-2 and TRBJ1-6; D gene ambiguous. CDR1 is SGHTA, CDR2 FQGNSA, per germline. CDR3 length: 15 amino acids. V dropped 2 bases and J dropped 4 bases, with 9 bases sitting between them. In DNA, the CDR3 is TGTGCCAGCAGCTTAAGTGTGGGTTATAATTCACCCCTCCACTTT. Encoded protein: CASSLSVGYNSPLHF.

This chain connects TRBV10-3 to TRBJ2-1; the D is unclear. Germline CDR1 is ENHRY and CDR2 is SYGVKD. The ends were cut back, 3 bases at V and 4 bases at J, with 10 bases in the middle. CDR3 size: 14 residues. CDR3: CAISESTTYNEQFF. The CDR3 region has the DNA TGTGCCATCAGTGAATCTACTACTTACAATGAGCAGTTCTTC.

This clonotype turned up a few times. The chain combines TRBV10-3 with TRBJ2-5, with TRBD1 identical over 9 bases. The CDR3 sequence is 13 residues long. V trimming: 9 bases; J trimming: 5 bases; junction bases outside the gene matches: 7. The V gene's germline CDR1 is ENHRY and CDR2 SYGVKD. In DNA form, the CDR3 reads TGTGCCATAGGACAGGGGCTCCAGGAGACCCAGTACTTC. Encoded protein: CAIGQGLQETQYF.

This clonotype came up many times. V gene TRBV28 combines with J gene TRBJ2-1; 10 bases are a match to TRBD2. V dropped 6 bases and J dropped 4; count of bases not matched to a gene: 6. The CDR3 totals 15 residues. Germline V gene lookup returns CDR1 MDHEN and CDR2 SYDVKM. The CDR3 DNA sequence: TGTGCCAGCAGCTGGAGACTAGCGGGTTACAATGAGCAGTTCTTC. The encoded protein is CASSWRLAGYNEQFF.

This clonotype was seen more than once but under ten times. The CDR3 DNA follows: TGTGCCAGCAACCCCTCGGTGAGCTCGGAGCAGTTCTTC. It is translated as CASNPSVSSEQFF. V usage is TRBV28 and J usage is TRBJ2-1; D is unresolved. The CDR3 runs 13 residues. Trimming cost V 7 bases and J 10 bases, with 17 bases left between them. CDR1 MDHEN and CDR2 SYDVKM come from the germline V gene.

This clonotype was seen many times. The V and J genes are TRBV12-3 or TRBV12-4 and TRBJ2-3; D is ambiguous. The CDR3 is 13 amino acids. The V end lost 3 bases, the J end lost 4 bases, and 8 bases lay between the germline ends. The CDR3 spells CASSFEFADTQYF. The DNA of the CDR3 is TGTGCCAGCAGTTTCGAGTTTGCAGATACGCAGTATTTT.

Concerning this clonotype: The junction shows a germline mismatch at one end, possibly a read error. This chain links TRBV2 with TRBJ1-1, with 8 nucleotides matching TRBD1. CDR1 SNHLY and CDR2 FYNNEI come from the germline V gene. The length of the CDR3 is 18 residues. The CDR3 sequence is CARSARRGLLLKNTEAFF. For the CDR3, the DNA is TGTGCCCGCAGTGCCCGCAGGGGGCTTCTGCTAAAGAACACTGAAGCTTTCTTT.

This clonotype was found a few times. The chain employs TRBV25-1 and TRBJ2-1, with 7 bases fitting TRBD2. CDR1 MGHDK and CDR2 SYGVNS come from the germline V gene. The CDR3 covers 14 residues. Trimming removed 1 base from V and 6 bases from J; junction bases left unmatched: 3. This CDR3 is CASSEFWTSNEQFF. DNA of the CDR3: TGTGCCAGCAGTGAATTTTGGACTAGCAATGAGCAGTTCTTC.

This clonotype was recorded many times. The genes are TRBV7-9 and TRBJ1-2; possible D gene TRBD1, 5 bases. Germline CDR1 and CDR2: SEHNR and FQNEAQ (reference sequence). V was clipped by 5 bases and J by 3 bases, with 13 bases between them. CDR3 size: 14 residues. The CDR3 DNA reads as TGTGCCAGCAGCCCCGGAGGGGCGGACTATGGCTACACCTTC. Its translation is CASSPGGADYGYTF. The full variable domain, with the rest looked up from reference TRBV7-9 and TRBJ1-2, is DTGVSQNPRHKITKRGQNVTFRCDPISEHNRLYWYRQTLGQGPEFLTYFQNEAQLEKSRLLSDRFSAERPKGSFSTLEIQRTEQGDSAMYLCASSPGGADYGYTFGSGTRLTVV.